This entry describes one TCR beta chain. What it recognizes is unknown. This entry comes from a study of T cell repertoires in cytomegalovirus infection. About the study: HLA-B-restricted CMV epitopes that are well studied, plus recently identified HLA-C-restricted ones, were used by the study.

TCRdb re-called the reads with MiXCR, one entry per CDR3 protein. The repertoire holds about 900,000 distinct CDR3 sequences, with more than 25% as singletons. V was clipped by 3 bases and J by 4 bases; unmatched bases: 5. CDR1 and CDR2 from the germline V gene are MGHRA and YSYEKL. The CDR3 has 14 amino acids. The V and J genes are TRBV4-1 and TRBJ1-1, with 7 bases fitting TRBD1. The specimen comprised cultured CD8+ T cells from PBMCs, sampled from culture after CMV antigen stimulation. This TCR was recovered from a human donor in good health (CMV status not recorded). Some clones in this sample may be carry-over from other donors' samples. The CDR3 DNA reads TGCGCCAGCAGCCAGAACAGGGGATCCACTGAAGCTTTCTTT. This gives the protein CASSQNRGSTEAFF.